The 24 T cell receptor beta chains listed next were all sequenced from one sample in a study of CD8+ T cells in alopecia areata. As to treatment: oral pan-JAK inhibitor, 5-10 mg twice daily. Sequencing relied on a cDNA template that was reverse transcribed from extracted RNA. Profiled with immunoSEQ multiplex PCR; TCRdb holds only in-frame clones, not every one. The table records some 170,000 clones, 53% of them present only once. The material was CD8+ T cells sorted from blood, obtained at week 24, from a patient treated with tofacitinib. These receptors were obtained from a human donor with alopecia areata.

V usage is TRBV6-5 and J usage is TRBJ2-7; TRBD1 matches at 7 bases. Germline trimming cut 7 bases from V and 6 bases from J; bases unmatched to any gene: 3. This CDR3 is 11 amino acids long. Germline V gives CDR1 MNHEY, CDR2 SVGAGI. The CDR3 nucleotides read TGTGCCAGCATTACAGGGGCCGAGCAGTACTTC. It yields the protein CASITGAEQYF.

CDR3: CASSLRGRAKNIQYF. The DNA of the CDR3 is TGTGCCAGCAGCTTGAGGGGGCGCGCCAAAAACATTCAGTACTTC. The chain has TRBV14 and TRBJ2-4, with 7 positions matching TRBD1. The trim removed 5 bases at V and 1 base at J, leaving 5 bases unmatched. In germline, CDR1 is SGHDN, CDR2 FVKESK. CDR3 size: 15 residues.

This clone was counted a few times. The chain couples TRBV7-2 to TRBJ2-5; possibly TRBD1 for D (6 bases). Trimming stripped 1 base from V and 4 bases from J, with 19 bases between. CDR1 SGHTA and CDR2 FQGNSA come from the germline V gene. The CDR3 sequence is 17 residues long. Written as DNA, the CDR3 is TGTGCCAGCAGCTTAGGCGGCGGACCTTTAGGGGGAGAGACCCAGTACTTC. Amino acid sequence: CASSLGGGPLGGETQYF.

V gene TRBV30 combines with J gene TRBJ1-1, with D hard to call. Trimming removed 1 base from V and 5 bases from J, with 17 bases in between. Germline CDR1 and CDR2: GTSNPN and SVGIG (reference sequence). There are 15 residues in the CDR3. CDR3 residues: CAWSGYSRTGTEAFF. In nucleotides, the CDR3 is TGTGCCTGGAGTGGGTACAGCCGAACGGGGACTGAAGCTTTCTTT. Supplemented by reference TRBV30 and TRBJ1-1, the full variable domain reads SQTIHQWPATLVQPVGSPLSLECTVEGTSNPNLYWYRQAAGRGLQLLFYSVGIGQISSEVPQNLSASRPQDRQFILSSKKLLLSDSGFYLCAWSGYSRTGTEAFFGQGTRLTVV.

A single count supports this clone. The CDR3 sequence is CASSEPTLTRIQETQYF. CDR3 nucleotide sequence: TGCGCCAGCAGTGAGCCGACCCTCACACGGATACAAGAGACCCAGTACTTC. V is TRBV10-2 and J is TRBJ2-5; D uncertain. Per the germline V gene, CDR1 is WSHSY and CDR2 is SAAADI. This CDR3 spans 17 amino acids. V was shortened by 2 bases and J by 2 bases, with 18 bases between the two germline ends.

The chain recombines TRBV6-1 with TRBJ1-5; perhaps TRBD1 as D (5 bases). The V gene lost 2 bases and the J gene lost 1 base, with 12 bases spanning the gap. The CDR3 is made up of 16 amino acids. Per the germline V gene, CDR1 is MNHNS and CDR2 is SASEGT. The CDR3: CASSEWGRSSNQPQHF. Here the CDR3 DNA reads TGTGCCAGCAGTGAATGGGGCAGGTCGAGCAATCAGCCCCAGCATTTT.

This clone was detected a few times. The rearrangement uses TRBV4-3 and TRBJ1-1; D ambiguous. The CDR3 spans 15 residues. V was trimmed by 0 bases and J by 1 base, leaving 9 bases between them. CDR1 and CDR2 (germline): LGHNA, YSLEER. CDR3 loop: CASSQDLGGNTEAFF. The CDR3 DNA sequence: TGCGCCAGCAGCCAAGATCTTGGAGGGAACACTGAAGCTTTCTTT.

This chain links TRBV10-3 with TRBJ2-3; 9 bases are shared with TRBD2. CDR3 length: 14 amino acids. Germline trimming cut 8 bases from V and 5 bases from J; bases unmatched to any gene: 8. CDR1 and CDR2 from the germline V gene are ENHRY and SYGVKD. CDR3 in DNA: TGTGCCATCGGGGCGGGGGGGCCTCAAGATACGCAGTATTTT. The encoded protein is CAIGAGGPQDTQYF.

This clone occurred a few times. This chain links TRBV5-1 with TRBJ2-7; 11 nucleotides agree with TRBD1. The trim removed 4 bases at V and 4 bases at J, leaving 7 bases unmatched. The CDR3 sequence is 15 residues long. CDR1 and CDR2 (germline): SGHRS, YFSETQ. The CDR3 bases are TGCGCCAGCAGCAGAGGACAGGGGGCCAAGTACGAGCAGTACTTC. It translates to CASSRGQGAKYEQYF.

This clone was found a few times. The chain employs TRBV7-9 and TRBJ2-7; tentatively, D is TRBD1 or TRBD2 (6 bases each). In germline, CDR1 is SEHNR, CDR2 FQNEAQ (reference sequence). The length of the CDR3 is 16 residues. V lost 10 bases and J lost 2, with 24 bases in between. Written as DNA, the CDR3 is TGTGCCATCTCGATAGGGGGAGGAGAGACAGCCTACGAGCAGTACTTC. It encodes CAISIGGGETAYEQYF.

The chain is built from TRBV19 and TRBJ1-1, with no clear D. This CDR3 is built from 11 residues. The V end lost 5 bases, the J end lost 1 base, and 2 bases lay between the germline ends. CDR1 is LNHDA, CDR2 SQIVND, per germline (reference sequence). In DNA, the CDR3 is TGTGCCAGTAGTGGGAACACTGAAGCTTTCTTT. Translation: CASSGNTEAFF.

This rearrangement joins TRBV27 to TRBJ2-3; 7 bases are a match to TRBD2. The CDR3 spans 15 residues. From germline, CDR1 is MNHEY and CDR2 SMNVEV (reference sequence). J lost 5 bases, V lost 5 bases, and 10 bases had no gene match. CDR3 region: CASSSRGDGGDTQYF. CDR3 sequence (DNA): TGTGCCAGCAGTAGCCGGGGGGACGGCGGAGATACGCAGTATTTT.

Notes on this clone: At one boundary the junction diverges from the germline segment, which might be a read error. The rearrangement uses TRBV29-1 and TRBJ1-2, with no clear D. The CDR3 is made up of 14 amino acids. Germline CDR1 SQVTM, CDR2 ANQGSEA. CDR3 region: CSAEQNEGYYGYTF. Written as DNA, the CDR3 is TGCAGCGCTGAACAGAACGAGGGCTATTATGGCTACACCTTC.

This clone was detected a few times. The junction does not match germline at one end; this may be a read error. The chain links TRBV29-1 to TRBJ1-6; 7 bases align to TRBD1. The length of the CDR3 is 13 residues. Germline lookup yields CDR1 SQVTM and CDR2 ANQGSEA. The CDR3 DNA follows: TGCAGCGTTCAAGACAGGGAGAATTCACCCCTCCACTTT. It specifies CSVQDRENSPLHF.

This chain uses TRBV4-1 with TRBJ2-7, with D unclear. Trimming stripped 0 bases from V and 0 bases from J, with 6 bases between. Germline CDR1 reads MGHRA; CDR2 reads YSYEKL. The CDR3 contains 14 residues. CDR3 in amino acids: CASSQESDSYEQYF. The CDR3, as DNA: TGCGCCAGCAGCCAAGAGTCGGACTCCTACGAGCAGTACTTC.

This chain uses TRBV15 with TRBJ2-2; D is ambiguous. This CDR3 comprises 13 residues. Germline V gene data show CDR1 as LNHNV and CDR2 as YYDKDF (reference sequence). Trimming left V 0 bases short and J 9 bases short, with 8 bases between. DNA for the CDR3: TGTGCCACCAGCAGAGATTTATTCCGGGAGCTGTTTTTT. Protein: CATSRDLFRELFF.

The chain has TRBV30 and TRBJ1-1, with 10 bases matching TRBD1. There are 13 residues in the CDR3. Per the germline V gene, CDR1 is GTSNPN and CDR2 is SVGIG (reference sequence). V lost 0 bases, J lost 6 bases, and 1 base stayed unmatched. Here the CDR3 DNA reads TGTGCCTGGAGTGTAGGGACAGGGGCTGAAGCTTTCTTT. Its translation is CAWSVGTGAEAFF.

The CDR3 bases are TGCGCCAGCAGTCAAACCCGGACGGAAAAATCTAGCACAGATACGCAGTATTTT. This translates into CASSQTRTEKSSTDTQYF. V and J are TRBV23-1 and TRBJ2-3, with unresolved D. TRBV23-1 counts as an open reading frame of uncertain function. V was clipped by 2 bases and J by 0 bases, with 18 bases between them. This CDR3 contains 18 residues.

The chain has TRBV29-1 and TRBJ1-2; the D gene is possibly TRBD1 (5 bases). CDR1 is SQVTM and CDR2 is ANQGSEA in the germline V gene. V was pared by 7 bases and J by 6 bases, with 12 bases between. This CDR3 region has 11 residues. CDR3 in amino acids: CSARDVDGYTF. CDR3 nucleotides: TGCAGCGCCAGGGACGTCGATGGCTACACCTTC.

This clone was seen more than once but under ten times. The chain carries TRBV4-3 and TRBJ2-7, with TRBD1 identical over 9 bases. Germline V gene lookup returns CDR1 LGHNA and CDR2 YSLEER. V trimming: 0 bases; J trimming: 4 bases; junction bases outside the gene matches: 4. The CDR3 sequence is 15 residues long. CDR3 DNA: TGCGCCAGCAGCCAAGACCGGGACAGGGCATACGAGCAGTACTTC. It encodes CASSQDRDRAYEQYF.

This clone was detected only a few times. The CDR3: CASSLTVMSTEAFF. For the CDR3, the DNA is TGTGCCAGCAGTTTGACAGTTATGAGCACTGAAGCTTTCTTT. V and J are TRBV27 and TRBJ1-1; a weak D match, TRBD1 (5 bases). Germline V lookup: CDR1 MNHEY, CDR2 SMNVEV (reference sequence). The V and J ends lost 3 bases and 4 bases respectively, with 12 bases between them. The CDR3 extends over 14 amino acids.

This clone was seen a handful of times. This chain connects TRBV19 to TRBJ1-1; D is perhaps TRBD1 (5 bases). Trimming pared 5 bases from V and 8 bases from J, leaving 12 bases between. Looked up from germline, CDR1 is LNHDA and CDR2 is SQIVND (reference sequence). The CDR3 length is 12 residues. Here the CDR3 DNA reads TGTGCCAGTAGTTTTACAGGACCCGAAGCTTTCTTT. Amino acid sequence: CASSFTGPEAFF. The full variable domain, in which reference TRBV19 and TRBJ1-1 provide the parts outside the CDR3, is DGGITQSPKYLFRKEGQNVTLSCEQNLNHDAMYWYRQDPGQGLRLIYYSQIVNDFQKGDIAEGYSVSREKKESFPLTVTSAQKNPTAFYLCASSFTGPEAFFGQGTRLTVV.

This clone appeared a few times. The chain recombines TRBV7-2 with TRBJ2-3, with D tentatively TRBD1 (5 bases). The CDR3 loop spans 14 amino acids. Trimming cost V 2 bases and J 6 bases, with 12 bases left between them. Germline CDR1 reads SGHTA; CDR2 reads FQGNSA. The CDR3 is CASSLNQGLDTQYF. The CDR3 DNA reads TGTGCCAGCAGCTTAAATCAGGGTCTGGATACGCAGTATTTT.

The chain's CDR3 is CASSVGNEQYF. CDR3 coding DNA: TGTGCCAGCAGTGTGGGTAACGAGCAGTACTTC. This sequence joins TRBV25-1 and TRBJ2-7; D remains unclear. CDR3 size: 11 residues. V lost 4 bases, J lost 5 bases, and 6 bases lay in between. Looked up from germline, CDR1 is MGHDK and CDR2 is SYGVNS.